The 25 T cell receptor beta chains in this list originate from one sample, sequenced in a study of brain T cells in children with intractable seizures. Produced via immunoSEQ multiplex PCR; TCRdb's table is partial and in-frame only. Here the sample spans 95,000 to 120,000 clones, under 95% being singletons. This sample comprised peripheral blood, obtained at surgery. The receptor set was obtained from a boy less than two years old with hemimegalencephaly and intractable seizures.

This chain connects TRBV9 to TRBJ1-5; D unclear. The V gene's germline CDR1 is SGDLS and CDR2 YYNGEE. Trimming left V 0 bases short and J 7 bases short, with 2 bases between. The CDR3 has 11 residues. As DNA, the CDR3 is TGTGCCAGCAGCGTAGACCAGCCCCAGCATTTT. It yields the protein CASSVDQPQHF. The full variable domain, in which reference TRBV9 and TRBJ1-5 provide the parts outside the CDR3, is DSGVTQTPKHLITATGQRVTLRCSPRSGDLSVYWYQQSLDQGLQFLIQYYNGEERAKGNILERFSAQQFPDLHSELNLSSLELGDSALYFCASSVDQPQHFGDGTRLSIL.

The chain combines TRBV19 with TRBJ1-5, with D possibly TRBD1 on 6 matching bases. The ends were cut back, 0 bases at V and 2 bases at J, with 8 bases in the middle. This CDR3 spans 15 amino acids. Per the germline V gene, CDR1 is LNHDA and CDR2 is SQIVND (reference sequence). The CDR3 region has the DNA TGTGCCAGTAGTATAGATGGGGGCGGCAATCAGCCCCAGCATTTT. It specifies CASSIDGGGNQPQHF.

The chain employs TRBV5-1 and TRBJ2-7; D is ambiguous. V was shortened by 1 base and J by 2 bases, with 10 bases between the two germline ends. Germline CDR1 SGHRS, CDR2 YFSETQ. The CDR3 runs 14 residues. The CDR3 nucleotides are TGCGCCAGCAGCTTGATCTCCGGCGCCTACGAGCAGTACTTC. This encodes CASSLISGAYEQYF.

The V and J genes are TRBV11-2 and TRBJ2-1; D perhaps matches TRBD2 (6 bases). CDR3 length: 15 amino acids. V dropped 5 bases and J dropped 7 bases, with 18 bases sitting between them. Germline loops: CDR1 SGHAT, CDR2 FQNNGV. The CDR3: CASSQVGAGGNEQFF. In DNA form, the CDR3 reads TGTGCCAGCAGCCAGGTGGGAGCGGGTGGGAATGAGCAGTTCTTC.

V usage is TRBV30 and J usage is TRBJ1-5; no firm D call. The CDR3 length is 13 residues. CDR1 is GTSNPN and CDR2 is SVGIG in the germline V gene (reference sequence). V was clipped by 0 bases and J by 7 bases, with 10 bases between them. CDR3 sequence reads: CAWSVTENQPQHF. The CDR3 DNA is TGTGCCTGGAGTGTAACAGAAAACCAGCCCCAGCATTTT.

The chain's CDR3 is CASSVVGDTQYF. In DNA form, the CDR3 reads TGTGCCAGCAGCGTAGTTGGAGATACGCAGTATTTT. The chain recombines TRBV9 with TRBJ2-3, with D hard to call. V was cut by 0 bases and J by 5 bases, with 4 bases left in between. The CDR3 runs 12 residues. The germline V gene has CDR1 SGDLS and CDR2 YYNGEE.

The table lists this clone with a count of one. The V call is TRBV5-8, the J call TRBJ2-5, with 7 bases lining up with TRBD1. Germline values: CDR1 SGHTS, CDR2 YDEGEE. This CDR3 contains 13 residues. Trimming cost V 5 bases and J 5 bases; bases outside gene matches: 6. The CDR3 loop reads CASRLTGSETQYF. In nucleotides, the CDR3 is TGTGCCAGCAGATTGACAGGGTCCGAGACCCAGTACTTC.

The chain recombines TRBV5-4 with TRBJ2-7; TRBD2 matches at 7 bases. V lost 2 bases, J lost 5 bases, and 13 bases stayed unmatched. Germline CDR1 is SGHNT and CDR2 is YYREEE (reference sequence). The CDR3 is made up of 16 amino acids. CDR3 nucleotide sequence: TGTGCCAGCAGCTTTGGCGGGAGTATTCGGTATGACGAGCAGTACTTC. Its translation is CASSFGGSIRYDEQYF.

This chain joins TRBV10-1 and TRBJ2-3; D gene uncertain. The CDR3 is 13 residues long. The ends were cut back, 3 bases at V and 2 bases at J, with 6 bases in the middle. In germline, CDR1 is WNHNN, CDR2 SYGVQD (reference sequence). The CDR3 loop is CASSDGITDTQYF. The CDR3 DNA is TGCGCCAGCAGTGATGGAATCACAGATACGCAGTATTTT.

The chain joins TRBV28 to TRBJ1-3, with D uncertain. The ends were cut back, 7 bases at V and 3 bases at J, with 10 bases in the middle. Germline CDR1 and CDR2: MDHEN and SYDVKM. The CDR3 covers 13 residues. CDR3: CASISRNGNTIYF. The CDR3 nucleotides read TGTGCCAGCATCAGCCGCAATGGAAACACCATATATTTT.

The chain combines TRBV12-3 or TRBV12-4 with TRBJ1-1; 10 positions agree with TRBD1. There are 13 residues in the CDR3. V lost 5 bases, J lost 7 bases, and 4 bases stayed unmatched. CDR3 loop: CASSRGTGVEAFF. The CDR3 DNA is TGTGCCAGCAGTCGCGGGACAGGGGTTGAAGCTTTCTTT.

V usage is TRBV10-3 and J usage is TRBJ2-3; tentative D call: TRBD2 (5 bases). CDR3 length equals 15 residues. The germline V gene encodes CDR1 ENHRY and CDR2 SYGVKD. Trimming took off 6 bases at V and 2 bases at J, with 15 bases between the two ends. The CDR3 DNA reads TGTGCCATCAGCCTCGGGAACAACCCCACAGATACGCAGTATTTT. It yields the protein CAISLGNNPTDTQYF.

Regarding this clone: One junction end does not reproduce the germline sequence, and a read error may be involved. The V call is TRBV19, the J call TRBJ2-7; 10 bases are shared with TRBD2. Germline V gene data show CDR1 as LNHDA and CDR2 as SQIVND (reference sequence). This CDR3 has 12 residues. The CDR3 DNA follows: TGTGCCAGTAGTACAGTGAGCGGGAGGGTGAACTTC. This codes for CASSTVSGRVNF.

J is TRBJ2-7 and V is TRBV15; 8 bases are a match to TRBD1. After removal of 0 bases from V and 4 bases from J, the junction contained 11 bases not matched to a gene. CDR1 and CDR2 from the germline V gene are LNHNV and YYDKDF (reference sequence). The CDR3 consists of 17 residues. This chain's CDR3 is CATSRDMRQGFRYEQYF. Written as DNA, the CDR3 is TGTGCCACCAGCAGAGATATGAGACAGGGGTTTAGGTACGAGCAGTACTTC.

The sample holds a few counts of this clone. The V gene is TRBV3-1 (or the pseudogene TRBV3-2), the J gene TRBJ2-7, with TRBD2 identical over 8 bases. Per the germline V gene, CDR1 is LGHDT and CDR2 is YNNKEL (reference sequence). CDR3 size: 13 residues. After removal of 4 bases from V and 6 bases from J, the junction contained 5 bases not matched to a gene. CDR3 sequence (DNA): TGTGCCAGCAGCCCCACGGGGGGGGCCGAGCAGTACTTC. The encoded protein is CASSPTGGAEQYF.

The V gene is TRBV7-3, the J gene TRBJ2-3, with D hard to call. Germline CDR1 SGHTA, CDR2 FQGTGA. This CDR3 is built from 13 residues. V was clipped by 0 bases and J by 4 bases, with 5 bases between them. The CDR3 loop is CASSLTAPDTQYF. The CDR3 nucleotides are TGTGCCAGCAGCTTAACGGCCCCAGATACGCAGTATTTT. The entire variable domain, with the rest obtained from reference TRBV7-3 and TRBJ2-3, is as follows: GAGVSQTPSNKVTEKGKYVELRCDPISGHTALYWYRQSLGQGPEFLIYFQGTGAADDSGLPNDRFFAVRPEGSVSTLKIQRTERGDSAVYLCASSLTAPDTQYFGPGTRLTVL.

This clone was seen once. This chain links TRBV30 with TRBJ1-3; D unresolved. Germline CDR1 GTSNPN, CDR2 SVGIG (reference sequence). Trimming took off 2 bases at V and 0 bases at J, with 8 bases between the two ends. This CDR3 is 14 amino acids long. The CDR3 region is CAWSPGISGNTIYF. As DNA, the CDR3 is TGTGCCTGGAGTCCGGGAATCTCTGGAAACACCATATATTTT. Based on the CDR3 plus reference TRBV30 and TRBJ1-3, the full variable domain is SQTIHQWPATLVQPVGSPLSLECTVEGTSNPNLYWYRQAAGRGLQLLFYSVGIGQISSEVPQNLSASRPQDRQFILSSKKLLLSDSGFYLCAWSPGISGNTIYFGEGSWLTVV.

This chain connects TRBV3-1 (or the pseudogene TRBV3-2) to TRBJ2-1; perhaps TRBD2 as D (5 bases). This CDR3 spans 15 amino acids. Germline CDR1 LGHDT, CDR2 YNNKEL (reference sequence). The germline V and J ends were trimmed by 6 bases and 3 bases, with 15 bases remaining between them. As DNA, the CDR3 is TGTGCCAGCAGGCAGACTAACCCCCTCTACAATGAGCAGTTCTTC. Protein product: CASRQTNPLYNEQFF.

The chain joins TRBV7-6 to TRBJ1-4; D is ambiguous. Between the trimmed V and J ends, which lost 1 base and 0 bases, there was a span of 9 bases. Germline V gene sequence: CDR1 SGHVS, CDR2 FNYEAQ. CDR3 size: 16 residues. The CDR3 bases are TGTGCCAGCAGCTTAGTCAGCACAACAACTAATGAAAAACTGTTTTTT. This gives the protein CASSLVSTTTNEKLFF.

This clone has just a few counts. Written as DNA, the CDR3 is TGCGCCAGCAGCGAAACTAGCGGGAGTGGGAACGAGCAGTACTTC. Its protein is CASSETSGSGNEQYF. The chain links TRBV4-1 to TRBJ2-7, with 11 bases matching TRBD2. The CDR3 has 15 amino acids. The V segment lost 5 bases and the J segment 5 bases; nucleotides outside the gene matches: 8. Germline V CDR1 and CDR2: MGHRA, YSYEKL.

The chain links TRBV14 to TRBJ2-7, with D possibly matching TRBD2 (5 bases). This CDR3 has 14 residues. From germline, CDR1 is SGHDN and CDR2 FVKESK. The V gene lost 2 bases and the J gene lost 6 bases, with 14 bases spanning the gap. CDR3 nucleotide sequence: TGTGCCAGCAGCCAAACCCGAGGGTATGTCGAGCAGTACTTC. Translation gives CASSQTRGYVEQYF.

J is TRBJ2-3 and V is TRBV5-1; no clear D. The CDR3 has 18 residues. Per the germline V gene, CDR1 is SGHRS and CDR2 is YFSETQ. The V and J ends lost 0 bases and 0 bases respectively, with 17 bases between them. CDR3 DNA sequence: TGCGCCAGCAGCTTGGACCCTTACGGATCTCCTAGCACAGATACGCAGTATTTT. This encodes CASSLDPYGSPSTDTQYF.

The chain links TRBV5-1 to TRBJ2-7; 12 bases are a match to TRBD1. J gave up 6 bases and V 7 bases, and 11 bases lay outside the gene matches. The V gene's germline CDR1 is SGHRS and CDR2 YFSETQ. The CDR3 has 15 amino acids. DNA for the CDR3: TGCGCCAGCTCTCGAAGGGGACAGGGGGCCAGCGAGCAGTACTTC. It specifies CASSRRGQGASEQYF. Full variable domain (outside the CDR3, taken from reference TRBV5-1 and TRBJ2-7): KAGVTQTPRYLIKTRGQQVTLSCSPISGHRSVSWYQQTPGQGLQFLFEYFSETQRNKGNFPGRFSGRQFSNSRSEMNVSTLELGDSALYLCASSRRGQGASEQYFGPGTRLTVT.

This clone was picked up one time. The CDR3, as DNA: TGTGCTAGTGGTTTGGACCGGGAGGGCCTCGATGAGCAGTTCTTC. It translates to CASGLDREGLDEQFF. The chain recombines TRBV12-5 with TRBJ2-1; 8 bases agree with TRBD2. The CDR3 contains 15 residues. V shed 1 base and J 8 bases; nucleotides not matched to a gene: 7. Looked up from germline, CDR1 is LGHNT and CDR2 is FRNRAP.

In nucleotides, the CDR3 is TGTGCCAGCAGTTTGGCAGGGACAGATACGCAGTATTTT. Translating gives CASSLAGTDTQYF. The chain combines TRBV12-3 or TRBV12-4 with TRBJ2-3; possible D gene TRBD1, 5 bases. The CDR3 contains 13 residues. V lost 3 bases and J lost 3, with 7 bases in between.